The 25 T cell receptor beta chains below come from one sample, sequenced in a study of T cell responses to AZD1222 COVID-19 vaccine. Measured with immunoSEQ multiplex PCR; TCRdb has only the in-frame clones, and not every one. The sample records 100,000 to 150,000 clones, roughly nine tenths being singletons. The material was peripheral blood, obtained on day 0 of AZD1222 vaccination. The receptor set was obtained from an adult in good health.

This chain links TRBV19 with TRBJ1-2, with 8 bases lining up with TRBD1. Germline assignment: CDR1 LNHDA and CDR2 SQIVND (reference sequence). V dropped 5 bases and J dropped 5; count of bases not matched to a gene: 13. The CDR3 sequence is 16 residues long. Written as DNA, the CDR3 is TGTGCCAGTAGTGTCCGATCCCGACAGGGGAAATATGGCTACACCTTC. This translates into CASSVRSRQGKYGYTF.

This clone came up once. CDR3 region: CASRAPGRPNYGYTF. CDR3 nucleotide sequence: TGTGCCAGCAGAGCTCCAGGCAGGCCTAACTATGGCTACACCTTC. This rearrangement joins TRBV2 to TRBJ1-2; no definite D call. Trimming removed 6 bases at V and 0 bases at J, with 14 bases between. The germline CDR1 and CDR2 sequences are SNHLY and FYNNEI. The CDR3 spans 15 residues.

This chain links TRBV5-1 with TRBJ2-5; 10 nucleotides agree with TRBD2. V dropped 4 bases and J dropped 2; count of bases not matched to a gene: 5. The CDR3 runs 15 residues. The germline gives CDR1 SGHRS, CDR2 YFSETQ. The CDR3 sequence is CASSGGTSVQETQYF. The CDR3 coding sequence is TGCGCCAGCAGCGGTGGGACTAGCGTACAAGAGACCCAGTACTTC.

The chain couples TRBV13 to TRBJ2-3; 10 bases match TRBD2. Germline values: CDR1 PRHDT, CDR2 FYEKMQ (reference sequence). Trimming at V came to 8 bases and at J to 6 bases, leaving 11 bases not matched to a gene. This CDR3 spans 15 amino acids. This chain's CDR3 is CASGISGGAGDTQYF. The CDR3 bases are TGTGCCAGCGGAATAAGCGGGGGGGCCGGGGATACGCAGTATTTT.

The rearrangement links TRBV6-2 or TRBV6-3 to TRBJ1-5; D ambiguous. The CDR3 runs to 14 residues. In germline, CDR1 is MNHEY, CDR2 SVGEGT. Trimming removed 5 bases at V and 7 bases at J, with 15 bases between. The CDR3 spells CASSTGPRGQPQHF. The CDR3 region has the DNA TGTGCCAGCAGTACCGGGCCCCGAGGGCAGCCCCAGCATTTT.

This chain connects TRBV19 to TRBJ2-3; 9 bases align to TRBD1. The germline gives CDR1 LNHDA, CDR2 SQIVND (reference sequence). Germline trimming cut 1 base from V and 4 bases from J; bases unmatched to any gene: 12. This CDR3 is 18 amino acids long. The CDR3 region is CASSIVRTGTGYADTQYF. CDR3 DNA sequence: TGTGCCAGTAGTATAGTGCGGACCGGGACAGGGTACGCAGATACGCAGTATTTT.

The V gene is TRBV10-2, the J gene TRBJ2-7; TRBD2 agrees at 7 bases. Germline V lookup: CDR1 WSHSY, CDR2 SAAADI. The CDR3 is made up of 15 amino acids. With V trimmed by 3 bases and J by 6 bases, 11 bases remained unmatched. CDR3 nucleotides: TGCGCCAGCAGTGATGGAGGGGCACCGGGAGGCGAGCAGTACTTC. Translated, it gives CASSDGGAPGGEQYF.

As concerns this clone: Other DNA sequences in the sample encode the same CDR3. This chain links TRBV9 with TRBJ2-2; D remains unclear. The CDR3 runs to 12 residues. Germline CDR1 is SGDLS and CDR2 is YYNGEE. The V and J ends lost 4 bases and 2 bases respectively, with 3 bases between them. CDR3 residues: CASSPNTGELFF. The CDR3 DNA reads TGTGCCAGCAGCCCAAACACCGGGGAGCTGTTTTTT.

The chain couples TRBV5-5 to TRBJ2-7; the match to TRBD1 covers 8 bases. The CDR3 is made up of 16 amino acids. Germline V lookup: CDR1 SGHKS, CDR2 YYEKEE (reference sequence). V trimming: 4 bases; J trimming: 5 bases; junction bases outside the gene matches: 14. The CDR3 bases are TGTGCCAGCAGCCACGCCTCCGGGACAGGAGCCCACGAGCAGTACTTC. It translates to CASSHASGTGAHEQYF.

This sequence joins TRBV30 and TRBJ1-6, with D uncertain. Trimming took off 4 bases at V and 6 bases at J, with 10 bases between the two ends. Germline CDR1 and CDR2: GTSNPN and SVGIG (reference sequence). The CDR3 is 13 residues long. Here the CDR3 reads CAWKFFTNSPLHF. The CDR3, as DNA: TGTGCCTGGAAGTTTTTCACTAATTCACCCCTCCACTTT.

The genes are TRBV4-1 and TRBJ2-3; tentatively, D is TRBD2 (6 bases). Germline V gene sequence: CDR1 MGHRA, CDR2 YSYEKL. The V and J ends lost 4 bases and 1 base respectively, with 15 bases between them. The CDR3 has 16 amino acids. CDR3 residues: CASSLREDLRTDTQYF. The CDR3 nucleotides read TGCGCCAGCAGCCTCAGGGAGGACCTCCGCACAGATACGCAGTATTTT.

The rearrangement uses TRBV6-2 or TRBV6-3 and TRBJ2-7, with 10 bases matching TRBD2. Germline assignment: CDR1 MNHEY and CDR2 SVGEGT. J gave up 2 bases and V 2 bases, and 3 bases lay outside the gene matches. The CDR3 sequence is 15 residues long. The CDR3 DNA sequence: TGTGCCAGCAGTTACGATAGCGGGGGGCCCTACGAGCAGTACTTC. This encodes CASSYDSGGPYEQYF.

The chain links TRBV14 to TRBJ1-4, with 9 nucleotides matching TRBD1. The length of the CDR3 is 14 residues. V trimming: 4 bases; J trimming: 8 bases; junction bases outside the gene matches: 5. Germline values: CDR1 SGHDN, CDR2 FVKESK. CDR3 DNA sequence: TGTGCCAGCAGCCGGACAGGGGTGAGGGAAAAACTGTTTTTT. Its translation is CASSRTGVREKLFF.

This clone was recorded only once. The chain employs TRBV5-6 and TRBJ1-4; a weak D match, TRBD1 (5 bases). Trimming pared 1 base from V and 3 bases from J, leaving 7 bases between. Germline V gene lookup returns CDR1 SGHDT and CDR2 YYEEEE. The CDR3 runs 14 residues. CDR3 nucleotides: TGTGCCAGCAGCTTGCGACAGCCTAATGAAAAACTGTTTTTT. Its translation: CASSLRQPNEKLFF.

This clone has just one count. J is TRBJ2-7 and V is TRBV6-5; TRBD2 is a possible D gene (6 bases). The germline V gene has CDR1 MNHEY and CDR2 SVGAGI. V dropped 7 bases and J dropped 1 base, with 17 bases sitting between them. There are 15 residues in the CDR3. In DNA, the CDR3 is TGTGCCAGCACCTCTTTGTGGCGGGGTTCCTACGAGCAGTACTTC. Translated: CASTSLWRGSYEQYF.

The CDR3 here is CASSQLRLGQGFAGELFF. The DNA for the CDR3 is TGCGCCAGCAGCCAGCTTAGATTGGGACAGGGGTTCGCCGGGGAGCTGTTTTTT. This sequence joins TRBV4-3 and TRBJ2-2, with 10 nucleotides matching TRBD1. The CDR3 spans 18 residues. V was pared by 3 bases and J by 6 bases, with 13 bases of the junction left unmatched. The germline V gene has CDR1 LGHNA and CDR2 YSLEER.

CDR3 region: CASSTRGLGNQPQHF. As DNA, the CDR3 is TGTGCCAGCTCGACACGGGGTTTGGGGAATCAGCCCCAGCATTTT. The J gene is TRBJ1-5, the V gene TRBV7-2; no reliable D call. V shed 8 bases and J shed 4 bases, with 18 bases lying between them. Looked up from germline, CDR1 is SGHTA and CDR2 is FQGNSA. This CDR3 is 15 amino acids long.

This clone was counted a few times. The genes are TRBV6-5 and TRBJ1-5, with 7 bases that match TRBD1. CDR1 and CDR2 from the germline V gene are MNHEY and SVGAGI. J was trimmed by 11 bases and V by 6 bases; bases with no gene match: 16. The CDR3 is 15 amino acids. The DNA of the CDR3 is TGTGCCAGCAGCGCCGGGACAGAACTTGTCGGGGCCCAGCATTTT. Translating gives CASSAGTELVGAQHF.

The rearrangement links TRBV10-3 to TRBJ2-7; 12 bases agree with TRBD2. The CDR3 runs to 13 residues. After removal of 9 bases from V and 1 base from J, the junction contained 1 base not matched to a gene. Germline V gene sequence: CDR1 ENHRY, CDR2 SYGVKD. CDR3 amino acids: CAIGLAGSYEQYF. The DNA of the CDR3 is TGTGCCATTGGACTAGCGGGGTCCTACGAGCAGTACTTC.

The genes are TRBV15 and TRBJ1-2, with 8 bases fitting TRBD1. V trimming: 1 base; J trimming: 2 bases; junction bases outside the gene matches: 3. Looked up from germline, CDR1 is LNHNV and CDR2 is YYDKDF (reference sequence). The CDR3 totals 15 residues. The CDR3 reads CATSRGAGGNYGYTF. The CDR3 DNA reads TGTGCCACCAGCAGAGGGGCAGGGGGCAACTATGGCTACACCTTC.

This clone was observed a few times. CDR3 coding DNA: TGTGCCAGCAGTCCCCTAGCGGGGGGGCCGGAGACCCAGTACTTC. This sequence encodes CASSPLAGGPETQYF. This sequence joins TRBV6-2 or TRBV6-3 and TRBJ2-5, with 12 positions matching TRBD2. Losses at the gene ends were 5 bases for V and 5 bases for J; bases not matched to a gene: 6. Germline V CDR1 and CDR2: MNHEY, SVGEGT. The CDR3 contains 15 residues.

The V gene is TRBV3-1 (or the pseudogene TRBV3-2), the J gene TRBJ2-7; D is unclear. Trimming pared 1 base from V and 4 bases from J, leaving 11 bases between. Germline CDR1 reads LGHDT; CDR2 reads YNNKEL (reference sequence). The CDR3 sequence is 14 residues long. The CDR3 protein is CASSQGGNRYEQYF. DNA of the CDR3: TGTGCCAGCAGCCAAGGTGGGAACCGGTACGAGCAGTACTTC.

The V call is TRBV7-8, the J call TRBJ2-7, with TRBD1 identical over 12 bases. Trimming cost V 2 bases and J 4 bases; bases outside gene matches: 6. CDR1 and CDR2 from the germline V gene are SGHVS and FQNEAQ. This CDR3 has 16 residues. In nucleotides, the CDR3 is TGTGCCAGCAGCTTAACCGGGACAGGGGGCGTGTACGAGCAGTACTTC. Amino acid sequence: CASSLTGTGGVYEQYF.

V gene TRBV19 combines with J gene TRBJ1-5, with D possibly being TRBD1 (6 bases). The CDR3 has 15 residues. Between the trimmed V and J ends, which lost 3 bases and 4 bases, there was a span of 13 bases. The V gene's germline CDR1 is LNHDA and CDR2 SQIVND (reference sequence). DNA of the CDR3: TGTGCCAGTAGTATTGGTGCAGGGGTTAATCAGCCCCAGCATTTT. This codes for CASSIGAGVNQPQHF. Looking up the rest from reference TRBV19 and TRBJ1-5 gives the full variable domain: DGGITQSPKYLFRKEGQNVTLSCEQNLNHDAMYWYRQDPGQGLRLIYYSQIVNDFQKGDIAEGYSVSREKKESFPLTVTSAQKNPTAFYLCASSIGAGVNQPQHFGDGTRLSIL.

The chain has TRBV14 and TRBJ1-6; 7 bases are shared with TRBD1. The CDR3 has 17 amino acids. J was trimmed by 10 bases and V by 0 bases; bases with no gene match: 12. CDR1 and CDR2 from the germline V gene are SGHDN and FVKESK. The CDR3 DNA follows: TGTGCCAGCAGCCAAGACCCCCGGGACAGATCTTCCTCACCCCTCCACTTT. Encoded protein: CASSQDPRDRSSSPLHF.